One sample yielded the 26 T cell receptor beta chains listed below, sequenced in a study of blood T cell repertoires in COVID-19. Assay used: immunoSEQ multiplex PCR; TCRdb lists only in-frame clones, some missing. The sample lists about 200,000 clones, approximately 80% occurring once. The sequenced sample consisted of peripheral blood. The receptors derive from an elderly woman with acute or convalescent COVID-19.

The chain combines TRBV28 with TRBJ2-7; the D gene is possibly TRBD2 (6 bases). Between the trimmed V and J ends, which lost 6 bases and 2 bases, there was a span of 8 bases. Germline V gene lookup returns CDR1 MDHEN and CDR2 SYDVKM. The CDR3 length is 12 residues. CDR3 loop: CASRTSTYEQYF. The DNA for the CDR3 is TGTGCCAGCAGGACTAGTACCTACGAGCAGTACTTC. The variable domain in full, completed from reference TRBV28 and TRBJ2-7, reads DVKVTQSSRYLVKRTGEKVFLECVQDMDHENMFWYRQDPGLGLRLIYFSYDVKMKEKGDIPEGYSVSREKKERFSLILESASTNQTSMYLCASRTSTYEQYFGPGTRLTVT.

V usage is TRBV7-2 and J usage is TRBJ1-4, with D unclear. V lost 3 bases, J lost 5 bases, and 16 bases lay in between. CDR1 is SGHTA and CDR2 is FQGNSA in the germline V gene. There are 16 residues in the CDR3. CDR3 in DNA: TGTGCCAGCAGCTTGAACACGAGGCATAGAAATGAAAAACTGTTTTTT. Protein sequence: CASSLNTRHRNEKLFF. The full variable domain, in which reference TRBV7-2 and TRBJ1-4 provide the parts outside the CDR3, is GAGVSQSPSNKVTEKGKDVELRCDPISGHTALYWYRQSLGQGLEFLIYFQGNSAPDKSGLPSDRFSAERTGGSVSTLTIQRTQQEDSAVYLCASSLNTRHRNEKLFFGSGTQLSVL.

This chain links TRBV6-2 or TRBV6-3 with TRBJ1-5, with TRBD1 matching 7 bases. Germline assignment: CDR1 MNHEY and CDR2 SVGEGT. With 4 bases clipped from V and 0 bases from J, the junction kept 15 bases outside the gene matches. The CDR3 runs to 19 residues. CDR3 in amino acids: CASSSPTGTDDYSNQPQHF. The CDR3 DNA reads as TGTGCCAGCAGTTCCCCGACCGGGACAGATGACTATAGCAATCAGCCCCAGCATTTT.

The chain employs TRBV4-1 and TRBJ1-6; D may be TRBD1 (5 bases). Germline CDR1 and CDR2: MGHRA and YSYEKL. The CDR3 has 17 residues. The V end was cut by 2 bases, the J end by 6 bases, with 17 bases between. The CDR3 DNA follows: TGCGCCAGCAGCCAACCCGGGAGGGGCGCCGGTAATTCACCCCTCCACTTT. This encodes CASSQPGRGAGNSPLHF.

The chain employs TRBV30 and TRBJ1-5; 8 nucleotides align to TRBD1. V lost 4 bases and J lost 2; bases outside the gene matches: 7. The CDR3 spans 15 residues. Germline V gene sequence: CDR1 GTSNPN, CDR2 SVGIG (reference sequence). The CDR3 protein is CAWTGQGGGNQPQHF. The CDR3, as DNA: TGTGCCTGGACCGGACAGGGTGGTGGCAATCAGCCCCAGCATTTT.

In this sample, this clone turned up a few times. The chain carries TRBV3-1 (or the pseudogene TRBV3-2) and TRBJ1-4; tentative D call: TRBD1 (6 bases). Per the germline V gene, CDR1 is LGHDT and CDR2 is YNNKEL (reference sequence). Trimming left V 5 bases short and J 6 bases short, with 16 bases between. The CDR3 length is 15 residues. CDR3 in DNA: TGTGCCAGCAGCGCCTCAGGGGTTTTAGATGAAAAACTGTTTTTT. Protein: CASSASGVLDEKLFF.

The chain links TRBV5-1 to TRBJ1-4, with TRBD1 matching 7 bases. Per germline, CDR1 SGHRS and CDR2 YFSETQ. V shed 2 bases and J 4 bases; nucleotides not matched to a gene: 11. CDR3 size: 17 residues. The CDR3 spells CASSFGRLQGRNEKLFF. CDR3 bases: TGCGCCAGCAGCTTTGGACGCCTACAGGGGCGTAATGAAAAACTGTTTTTT. Variable domain in full (rest from reference TRBV5-1 and TRBJ1-4): KAGVTQTPRYLIKTRGQQVTLSCSPISGHRSVSWYQQTPGQGLQFLFEYFSETQRNKGNFPGRFSGRQFSNSRSEMNVSTLELGDSALYLCASSFGRLQGRNEKLFFGSGTQLSVL.

This chain connects TRBV30 to TRBJ1-5, with 9 bases identical to TRBD1. Per germline, CDR1 GTSNPN and CDR2 SVGIG (reference sequence). V trimming: 2 bases; J trimming: 1 base; junction bases outside the gene matches: 3. This CDR3 is built from 15 residues. In DNA, the CDR3 is TGTGCCTGGAGTACGGGACAGGGAAGCAATCAGCCCCAGCATTTT. It yields the protein CAWSTGQGSNQPQHF.

CDR3 sequence reads: CASSWTSNTEAFF. Here the CDR3 DNA reads TGTGCCAGTAGCTGGACATCGAACACTGAAGCTTTCTTT. This sequence joins TRBV19 and TRBJ1-1; possibly TRBD1 for D (5 bases). The V and J ends lost 6 bases and 1 base respectively, with 9 bases between them. Germline CDR1 and CDR2: LNHDA and SQIVND (reference sequence). The CDR3 runs 13 residues. The full variable domain, rest sourced from reference TRBV19 and TRBJ1-1, is DGGITQSPKYLFRKEGQNVTLSCEQNLNHDAMYWYRQDPGQGLRLIYYSQIVNDFQKGDIAEGYSVSREKKESFPLTVTSAQKNPTAFYLCASSWTSNTEAFFGQGTRLTVV.

The chain carries TRBV10-2 and TRBJ1-6; 7 bases line up with TRBD1. V gave up 2 bases and J gave up 0 bases; unmatched junction bases: 4. Germline CDR1 and CDR2: WSHSY and SAAADI. The CDR3 runs 17 residues. The DNA of the CDR3 is TGCGCCAGCAGTGAGACAGGGGCAAGCTCCTATAATTCACCCCTCCACTTT. The encoded protein is CASSETGASSYNSPLHF.

This chain links TRBV12-3 or TRBV12-4 with TRBJ1-2, with D unresolved. The V end lost 3 bases, the J end lost 3 bases, and 8 bases lay between the germline ends. The length of the CDR3 is 13 residues. The CDR3 nucleotides are TGTGCCAGCAGTTTTGGGCAGCACTATGGCTACACCTTC. Protein sequence: CASSFGQHYGYTF.

This chain joins TRBV5-8 and TRBJ2-1; a possible D gene is TRBD1 (6 bases). Trimming cost V 9 bases and J 3 bases, with 19 bases left between them. Germline V gene sequence: CDR1 SGHTS, CDR2 YDEGEE. This CDR3 has 15 amino acids. CDR3 sequence reads: CATISAGAGYNEQFF. The CDR3 nucleotides read TGTGCCACCATCTCAGCAGGGGCTGGCTACAATGAGCAGTTCTTC.

This clone was counted only a few times. This chain joins TRBV6-2 or TRBV6-3 and TRBJ1-2; D unclear. The V end was cut by 6 bases, the J end by 8 bases, with 10 bases between. The CDR3 has 11 residues. The germline gives CDR1 MNHEY, CDR2 SVGEGT. For the CDR3, the DNA is TGTGCCAGCAGCAAGCAGGAAGGCTACACCTTC. Its protein product is CASSKQEGYTF.

This chain uses TRBV21-1 with TRBJ1-3. TRBV21-1 is a pseudogene locus. The CDR3 is 19 amino acids. CDR3 sequence reads: CASSKWEGLDSWGGNTIYF. In nucleotides, the CDR3 is TGTGCCAGCAGCAAATGGGAGGGACTTGATTCATGGGGTGGAAACACCATATATTTT.

The chain is built from TRBV30 and TRBJ1-2, with D maybe TRBD1 (5 bases). The CDR3 spans 16 residues. Germline lookup yields CDR1 GTSNPN and CDR2 SVGIG (reference sequence). Between the trimmed V and J ends, which lost 2 bases and 0 bases, there was a span of 16 bases. The CDR3 DNA reads as TGTGCCTGGAGTCATGGGGCAGCTTCCTCTAACTATGGCTACACCTTC. Protein: CAWSHGAASSNYGYTF. Looking up the rest from reference TRBV30 and TRBJ1-2 gives the full variable domain: SQTIHQWPATLVQPVGSPLSLECTVEGTSNPNLYWYRQAAGRGLQLLFYSVGIGQISSEVPQNLSASRPQDRQFILSSKKLLLSDSGFYLCAWSHGAASSNYGYTFGSGTRLTVV.

This chain connects TRBV28 to TRBJ2-7; 7 bases line up with TRBD1. The CDR3 loop spans 15 amino acids. CDR1 is MDHEN and CDR2 is SYDVKM in the germline V gene. With 6 bases clipped from V and 2 bases from J, the junction kept 10 bases outside the gene matches. The CDR3 coding sequence is TGTGCCAGCAGCCACCCTGCCGGGACAGCCTACGAGCAGTACTTC. Protein product: CASSHPAGTAYEQYF.

This clone was counted only a few times. V is TRBV2 and J is TRBJ2-1, with D possibly matching TRBD1 (5 bases). CDR3 length equals 14 residues. Per germline, CDR1 SNHLY and CDR2 FYNNEI. Between the trimmed V and J ends, which lost 7 bases and 11 bases, there was a span of 21 bases. CDR3 nucleotide sequence: TGTGCCAGCATAAAGGCAGGGCCTTGGTCAAAGCAGTTCTTC. This codes for CASIKAGPWSKQFF.

This rearrangement joins TRBV3-1 (or the pseudogene TRBV3-2) to TRBJ1-2; D is undetermined. Germline CDR1 and CDR2: LGHDT and YNNKEL (reference sequence). This CDR3 contains 15 residues. V lost 0 bases and J lost 3, with 11 bases in between. Here the CDR3 DNA reads TGTGCCAGCAGCCAAGACTCTGGAGGCCACTATGGCTACACCTTC. It codes for CASSQDSGGHYGYTF.

This chain connects TRBV5-1 to TRBJ1-2; 7 bases are a match to TRBD1. With V trimmed by 4 bases and J by 7 bases, 7 bases remained unmatched. The CDR3 runs to 13 residues. Germline values: CDR1 SGHRS, CDR2 YFSETQ. CDR3 nucleotide sequence: TGCGCCAGCAGCCAAACAGGGGCCTCTGGCTACACCTTC. Its translation: CASSQTGASGYTF.

This clone was detected once. The rearrangement links TRBV7-8 to TRBJ2-7; 7 bases fit TRBD1. V shed 1 base and J 3 bases; nucleotides not matched to a gene: 3. This CDR3 is 14 amino acids long. The germline V gene encodes CDR1 SGHVS and CDR2 FQNEAQ. CDR3 in amino acids: CASSLDRQGYEQYF. In DNA, the CDR3 is TGTGCCAGCAGCTTAGACCGACAGGGCTACGAGCAGTACTTC.

The chain is built from TRBV5-1 and TRBJ1-1; the D gene is possibly TRBD1 (5 bases). Trimming removed 0 bases at V and 1 base at J, with 7 bases between. CDR1 and CDR2 from the germline V gene are SGHRS and YFSETQ. The CDR3 is 14 residues long. The CDR3 DNA reads TGCGCCAGCAGCTTGGTAGGACAGAACACTGAAGCTTTCTTT. It is translated as CASSLVGQNTEAFF. Together with reference TRBV5-1 and TRBJ1-1, the CDR3 gives the full variable domain: KAGVTQTPRYLIKTRGQQVTLSCSPISGHRSVSWYQQTPGQGLQFLFEYFSETQRNKGNFPGRFSGRQFSNSRSEMNVSTLELGDSALYLCASSLVGQNTEAFFGQGTRLTVV.

This chain uses TRBV7-2 with TRBJ2-4; 10 nucleotides align to TRBD1. This CDR3 is built from 15 residues. CDR1 and CDR2 from the germline V gene are SGHTA and FQGNSA. Trimming removed 1 base from V and 6 bases from J; junction bases left unmatched: 3. The CDR3 is CASSLGTGGGNIQYF. The CDR3 DNA reads TGTGCCAGCAGCTTAGGGACAGGGGGTGGAAACATTCAGTACTTC.

The chain combines TRBV2 with TRBJ1-1; a possible D gene is TRBD1 (5 bases). The V gene's germline CDR1 is SNHLY and CDR2 FYNNEI. CDR3 size: 14 residues. The ends were cut back, 0 bases at V and 6 bases at J, with 11 bases in the middle. As DNA, the CDR3 is TGTGCCAGCAGTGAAGCGCTTGGGGGGGCTGAAGCTTTCTTT. Protein product: CASSEALGGAEAFF. Full variable domain (outside the CDR3, taken from reference TRBV2 and TRBJ1-1): EPEVTQTPSHQVTQMGQEVILRCVPISNHLYFYWYRQILGQKVEFLVSFYNNEISEKSEIFDDQFSVERPDGSNFTLKIRSTKLEDSAMYFCASSEALGGAEAFFGQGTRLTVV.

V gene TRBV12-5 combines with J gene TRBJ1-1; a weak D match, TRBD1 (6 bases). The CDR3 has 13 residues. V gave up 6 bases and J gave up 3 bases, with 11 bases separating them. Germline V gene sequence: CDR1 LGHNT, CDR2 FRNRAP. This chain's CDR3 is CASGVDSYTEAFF. The DNA of the CDR3 is TGTGCTAGTGGGGTGGACAGCTACACTGAAGCTTTCTTT.

The gene calls are TRBV5-1 and TRBJ2-1; a weak D match, TRBD2 (6 bases). The CDR3 loop spans 15 amino acids. Germline V gene lookup returns CDR1 SGHRS and CDR2 YFSETQ. Trimming shortened V by 3 bases and J by 6 bases, and 16 bases separated the two germline ends. The chain's CDR3 is CASSSKLAGPNEQFF. The CDR3 DNA reads TGCGCCAGCAGCTCAAAACTAGCAGGGCCCAATGAGCAGTTCTTC. The variable domain in full, completed from reference TRBV5-1 and TRBJ2-1, reads KAGVTQTPRYLIKTRGQQVTLSCSPISGHRSVSWYQQTPGQGLQFLFEYFSETQRNKGNFPGRFSGRQFSNSRSEMNVSTLELGDSALYLCASSSKLAGPNEQFFGPGTRLTVL.

The rearrangement joins TRBV9 to TRBJ2-2, with TRBD2 matching over 8 bases. The ends lost 2 bases at V and 3 bases at J; junction bases unmatched: 6. This CDR3 is built from 16 residues. CDR1 and CDR2 from the germline V gene are SGDLS and YYNGEE. Here the CDR3 reads CASSVGVAGYTGELFF. The CDR3 bases are TGTGCCAGCAGCGTTGGGGTAGCGGGGTACACCGGGGAGCTGTTTTTT.